A single sample is the source of the 16 T cell receptor beta chains below, sequenced in a study of regulatory T cells in long-lasting Graves disease. Described time point: newly diagnosed GD, antithyroid drugs for less than 3 months. PBMC-extracted RNA yielded the TCR library. Building of the TCR beta libraries involved iRepertoire HTBI primers and Arm-PCR of CDR3 regions. TCRdb passed the multiplex PCR reads through MiXCR, listing each CDR3 protein once. The repertoire consists of 350,000 to 450,000 distinct CDR3 sequences, with 12% occurring once and the leading ten covering 18%. The sample was also reused in another study, on T cells in Graves' hyperthyroidism and ophthalmopathy.

The starting material was peripheral blood mononuclear cells (PBMCs), obtained at new diagnosis, from a patient treated with antithyroid drugs. These receptors were taken from a woman between 18 and 29 years old with Graves disease.

In this sample, this clonotype turned up many times. J is TRBJ2-1 and V is TRBV12-3 or TRBV12-4, with D tentatively TRBD1 (5 bases). Trimming left V 2 bases short and J 5 bases short, with 13 bases between. The CDR3 consists of 15 residues. CDR3 DNA sequence: TGTGCCAGCAGTTTATTTTCCCTGACAGACAATGAGCAGTTCTTC. The encoded protein is CASSLFSLTDNEQFF.

This clonotype was observed at least ten times. The V and J genes are TRBV15 and TRBJ1-3, with 9 bases identical to TRBD1. V shed 5 bases, J shed 9 bases, and the junction held 5 bases outside the gene matches. Germline CDR1 and CDR2: LNHNV and YYDKDF (reference sequence). CDR3 length equals 13 residues. Here the CDR3 reads CATSPRQGGTIYF. The CDR3 nucleotides are TGTGCCACCAGCCCCCGACAGGGGGGCACCATATATTTT.

The sample holds one count of this clonotype. A much larger clonotype is one base distant, so this may be a read error. The chain recombines TRBV19 with TRBJ2-7; weak D call: TRBD2 (6 bases). Germline V CDR1 and CDR2: LNHDA, SQIVND (reference sequence). The V gene lost 5 bases and the J gene lost 4 bases, with 12 bases spanning the gap. The CDR3 has 13 residues. The CDR3 region is CASSGSRGYEQYF. In nucleotides, the CDR3 is TGTGCCAGTAGTGGATCCCGGGGGTACGAGCAGTACTTC. Based on the CDR3 plus reference TRBV19 and TRBJ2-7, the full variable domain is DGGITQSPKYLFRKEGQNVTLSCEQNLNHDAMYWYRQDPGQGLRLIYYSQIVNDFQKGDIAEGYSVSREKKESFPLTVTSAQKNPTAFYLCASSGSRGYEQYFGPGTRLTVT.

This clonotype was recorded a few times. Compared with germline, one end of the junction differs, possibly owing to a read error. The chain is built from TRBV28 and TRBJ2-5; D not resolved. Germline values: CDR1 MDHEN, CDR2 SYDVKM. This CDR3 comprises 13 residues. The CDR3 loop reads CASSLPTPETQHF. CDR3 DNA: TGTGCCAGCAGTTTGCCCACCCCAGAGACCCAGCACTTC.

In DNA, the CDR3 is TGTGCCAGCAGCCCGTGGGACAGTCTAAATCAGCCCCAGCATTTT. Its translation is CASSPWDSLNQPQHF. This rearrangement joins TRBV9 to TRBJ1-5; 7 positions agree with TRBD1. The CDR3 runs to 15 residues. Unmatched junction bases numbered 8, after V lost 4 bases and J lost 4 bases. In germline, CDR1 is SGDLS, CDR2 YYNGEE.

This clonotype has more than one count but fewer than ten. The chain couples TRBV6-2 or TRBV6-3 to TRBJ1-6, with D uncertain. The V gene's germline CDR1 is MNHEY and CDR2 SVGEGT. V lost 0 bases to trimming and J lost 0 bases, with 6 bases between them. The CDR3 runs 16 residues. The DNA for the CDR3 is TGTGCCAGCAGTTACTCGAGGGACTCCTATAATTCACCCCTCCACTTT. Residues: CASSYSRDSYNSPLHF.

This clonotype has a handful of counts. This chain joins TRBV7-3 and TRBJ2-1; maybe TRBD2 (6 bases). CDR1 is SGHTA and CDR2 is FQGTGA in the germline V gene. The CDR3 totals 15 residues. The V end lost 5 bases, the J end lost 5 bases, and 16 bases lay between the germline ends. The CDR3 DNA sequence: TGTGCCAGCAGCCCAGACCGGGACTCTCACAATGAGCAGTTCTTC. As protein: CASSPDRDSHNEQFF.

This clonotype was seen repeatedly, ten times or more. The chain combines TRBV29-1 with TRBJ2-7, with 7 nucleotides matching TRBD2. Germline-derived CDR1 and CDR2 are SQVTM and ANQGSEA. V lost 5 bases, J lost 0 bases, and 4 bases stayed unmatched. CDR3 length equals 13 residues. For the CDR3, the DNA is TGCAGCGTTACTAGCGCTCGCTCCTACGAGCAGTACTTC. Translated: CSVTSARSYEQYF.

This clonotype was seen repeatedly, ten times or more. The chain combines TRBV27 with TRBJ2-2; no reliable D call. The CDR3 spans 14 residues. Trimming removed 3 bases at V and 6 bases at J, with 11 bases between. Germline V lookup: CDR1 MNHEY, CDR2 SMNVEV (reference sequence). The chain's CDR3 is CASSLSREAGELFF. The CDR3 DNA sequence: TGTGCCAGCAGTTTGTCTAGGGAAGCCGGGGAGCTGTTTTTT.

This clonotype was picked up many times. The CDR3 DNA sequence: TGTGCCTGCTCTAAGCGGACAGGGGTTAACACTGAAGCTTTCTTT. This sequence encodes CACSKRTGVNTEAFF. V and J are TRBV12-3 or TRBV12-4 and TRBJ1-1, with 9 positions matching TRBD1. This CDR3 has 15 amino acids. With V trimmed by 11 bases and J by 2 bases, 12 bases remained unmatched.

This clonotype has just a few counts. The rearrangement links TRBV7-9 to TRBJ2-7; the match to TRBD2 covers 9 bases. Trimming cost V 5 bases and J 4 bases; bases outside gene matches: 9. CDR3 length: 15 residues. Looked up from germline, CDR1 is SEHNR and CDR2 is FQNEAQ (reference sequence). The CDR3 is CASSTSGRKRYEQYF. The CDR3, as DNA: TGTGCCAGCAGCACCAGCGGGAGGAAGCGATACGAGCAGTACTTC.

A remark on this clonotype: One end of the junction does not line up with germline, which may come from a read error. The chain uses TRBV3-1 and TRBJ1-2; perhaps TRBD1 as D (5 bases). CDR1 and CDR2 (germline): LGHDT, YNNKEL (reference sequence). This CDR3 is 18 amino acids long. In nucleotides, the CDR3 is TGTGCCAGCAACCAACGAAAGCCTTTCGGGACTAATTACCAGGGCTACACCTTC. It codes for CASNQRKPFGTNYQGYTF.

V gene TRBV4-1 combines with J gene TRBJ2-1; weak D call: TRBD2 (6 bases). The closer fit of TRBJ2-5 to the DNA end suggests the J call may be wrong. The germline gives CDR1 MGHRA, CDR2 YSYEKL. The CDR3 loop spans 15 amino acids. CDR3 in amino acids: CASSPTGLPQETQYF. CDR3 in DNA: TGCGCCAGCAGCCCCACGGGACTGCCACAAGAGACCCAGTACTTC.

In the case of this clonotype: A read error is possible here, since a much larger clone lies one base away. Since no conserved phenylalanine or tryptophan closes the CDR3, a read error is the likely cause. The chain combines TRBV7-9 with TRBJ2-7; D is unresolved. The CDR3 spans 12 residues. Germline V gene sequence: CDR1 SEHNR, CDR2 FQNEAQ (reference sequence). The V gene lost 1 base and the J gene lost 6 bases, with 7 bases spanning the gap. The CDR3 loop is CASSLVDSEQYA. CDR3 DNA: TGTGCCAGCAGCTTAGTAGACTCCGAGCAGTACGCC.

This clonotype was counted a few times. The V gene is TRBV7-2, the J gene TRBJ2-1; possibly TRBD2 for D (6 bases). Germline V lookup: CDR1 SGHTA, CDR2 FQGNSA. Trimming removed 0 bases at V and 7 bases at J, with 10 bases between. The CDR3 totals 14 residues. The chain's CDR3 is CASSLAGTVNEQFF. CDR3 in DNA: TGTGCCAGCAGCTTAGCGGGGACTGTAAATGAGCAGTTCTTC. The entire variable domain, with the rest obtained from reference TRBV7-2 and TRBJ2-1, is as follows: GAGVSQSPSNKVTEKGKDVELRCDPISGHTALYWYRQSLGQGLEFLIYFQGNSAPDKSGLPSDRFSAERTGGSVSTLTIQRTQQEDSAVYLCASSLAGTVNEQFFGPGTRLTVL.

This clonotype was counted ten times or more. The rearrangement links TRBV12-3 or TRBV12-4 to TRBJ2-5; D gene ambiguous. The CDR3 extends over 15 amino acids. Between the trimmed V and J ends, which lost 1 base and 4 bases, there was a span of 13 bases. CDR3 amino acids: CASSLVHRSGETQYF. CDR3 in DNA: TGTGCCAGCAGTTTAGTGCATAGGTCAGGAGAGACCCAGTACTTC.